This T cell receptor (beta chain) was observed in a study of T cell repertoires in cytomegalovirus infection. Study overall: CMV epitopes that were recently identified and HLA-C-restricted were used alongside well-studied HLA-B-restricted ones.

About this clonotype: The antigen remains undetermined.

TCRdb redid the calling of the reads with MiXCR, one entry per CDR3 protein. The sample consists of fewer than 850,000 distinct CDR3 sequences, roughly 29% of them appearing once. Findings and caveats of the study: Dominating the ex vivo response were TCR beta clonotypes that were CMV-specific and HLA-C-restricted.

The V and J ends lost 5 bases and 4 bases, in that order; junction bases with no gene match: 5. Germline CDR1 LNHDA, CDR2 SQIVND (reference sequence). The CDR3 runs to 15 residues. The sequencing here drew on cultured CD8+ T cells from PBMCs, taken from culture after CMV antigen stimulation. The sequence derives from a human donor in good health (CMV status not recorded). Some clones in this sample may be carry-over from other donors' samples. This chain connects TRBV19 to TRBJ2-2; 9 bases fit TRBD1. CDR3 bases: TGTGCCAGTAGTCAAGGGACAGGGCCCACCGGGGAGCTGTTTTTT. It specifies CASSQGTGPTGELFF.